One and the same sample provided the 32 T cell receptor beta chains below, sequenced in a study of shared clonotypes between healthy human individuals. Libraries were prepared by immunoSEQ multiplex PCR; TCRdb keeps only in-frame clonotypes and omits some of them. The sample records just over 2,000,000 clones, 90% to 95% being singletons. The sequenced sample consisted of naive CD4+ T cells sorted from blood. Subset denoted: CD45RA+ positively selected. These receptors were obtained from a man aged 18 to 29 in good health.

The chain employs TRBV11-2 and TRBJ2-1, with 8 bases fitting TRBD2. Unmatched junction bases numbered 7, after V lost 3 bases and J lost 6 bases. The V gene's germline CDR1 is SGHAT and CDR2 FQNNGV. The CDR3 spans 15 residues. CDR3 DNA sequence: TGTGCCAGCAGCTTCGGAGCGGGAGTAGTCAATGAGCAGTTCTTC. This codes for CASSFGAGVVNEQFF.

The chain joins TRBV7-2 to TRBJ1-2; no definite D call. V dropped 10 bases and J dropped 2 bases, with 11 bases sitting between them. The germline V gene encodes CDR1 SGHTA and CDR2 FQGNSA. CDR3 size: 12 residues. CDR3 protein: CATSDRNYGYTF. CDR3 in DNA: TGTGCCACTTCGGACCGAAACTATGGCTACACCTTC.

The chain has TRBV2 and TRBJ2-6, with D perhaps TRBD1 or TRBD2 (5 bases each). The CDR3 covers 16 residues. Germline V gene lookup returns CDR1 SNHLY and CDR2 FYNNEI. Between the trimmed V and J ends, which lost 2 bases and 2 bases, there was a span of 10 bases. The CDR3 loop is CASSEQGATGANVLTF. The CDR3 DNA reads TGTGCCAGCAGTGAACAGGGAGCTACTGGGGCCAACGTCCTGACTTTC.

The CDR3 protein is CASSELHTYEQYF. Written as DNA, the CDR3 is TGTGCCAGTAGTGAACTTCATACCTACGAGCAGTACTTC. V is TRBV19 and J is TRBJ2-7; D remains unclear. Germline CDR1 LNHDA, CDR2 SQIVND (reference sequence). The V end lost 5 bases, the J end lost 2 bases, and 10 bases lay between the germline ends. The CDR3 covers 13 residues.

V gene TRBV9 combines with J gene TRBJ1-6; TRBD1 aligns across 8 bases. The CDR3 has 15 residues. The germline gives CDR1 SGDLS, CDR2 YYNGEE. V gave up 3 bases and J gave up 9 bases; unmatched junction bases: 8. The CDR3 sequence: CASSADTGGGSPLHF. DNA of the CDR3: TGTGCCAGCAGCGCAGACACAGGGGGAGGTTCACCCCTCCACTTT.

The chain couples TRBV29-1 to TRBJ2-1; the D gene is possibly TRBD1 (6 bases). This CDR3 has 14 amino acids. The V and J ends lost 7 bases and 4 bases respectively, with 17 bases between them. Germline CDR1 reads SQVTM; CDR2 reads ANQGSEA. The CDR3 DNA is TGCAGCGCGCGCAAGGGGGACCAGTACAATGAGCAGTTCTTC. The encoded protein is CSARKGDQYNEQFF.

V usage is TRBV30 and J usage is TRBJ2-7; D is perhaps TRBD1 (6 bases). The germline V gene encodes CDR1 GTSNPN and CDR2 SVGIG (reference sequence). The V end was cut by 3 bases, the J end by 4 bases, with 13 bases between. The CDR3 loop spans 13 amino acids. CDR3 sequence (DNA): TGTGCCTGGAGGCCGGGACACCTGTACGAGCAGTACTTC. Protein: CAWRPGHLYEQYF.

The rearrangement links TRBV9 to TRBJ2-1, with unresolved D. The length of the CDR3 is 11 residues. Trimming cost V 3 bases and J 4 bases, with 2 bases left between them. The germline V gene encodes CDR1 SGDLS and CDR2 YYNGEE. Here the CDR3 DNA reads TGTGCCAGCAGCGAGTACAATGAGCAGTTCTTC. This codes for CASSEYNEQFF.

Notes on this clone: This clone may be a read error of a much larger clone one base away. Other nucleotide sequences in the sample specify the same CDR3. The gene calls are TRBV7-9 and TRBJ1-2; D unresolved. V lost 3 bases and J 5 bases, leaving 13 bases between the germline ends. This CDR3 comprises 14 residues. The V gene's germline CDR1 is SEHNR and CDR2 FQNEAQ (reference sequence). The CDR3 DNA reads as TGTGCCAGCAGCTTGGACCGACGGTATTATGGCTACACCTTC. Translated, it gives CASSLDRRYYGYTF.

The gene calls are TRBV7-2 and TRBJ1-3, with D perhaps TRBD1 (5 bases). This CDR3 comprises 17 residues. The V end was cut by 1 base, the J end by 0 bases, with 13 bases between. Per the germline V gene, CDR1 is SGHTA and CDR2 is FQGNSA. The CDR3 reads CASSLVGAGNSGNTIYF. The CDR3 bases are TGTGCCAGCAGCTTAGTCGGGGCAGGGAACTCTGGAAACACCATATATTTT. Variable domain in full (rest from reference TRBV7-2 and TRBJ1-3): GAGVSQSPSNKVTEKGKDVELRCDPISGHTALYWYRQSLGQGLEFLIYFQGNSAPDKSGLPSDRFSAERTGGSVSTLTIQRTQQEDSAVYLCASSLVGAGNSGNTIYFGEGSWLTVV.

This clone was seen a single time. This chain connects TRBV4-1 to TRBJ2-1, with D possibly being TRBD1 (6 bases). There are 16 residues in the CDR3. V was shortened by 1 base and J by 10 bases, with 20 bases between the two germline ends. Germline V gene data show CDR1 as MGHRA and CDR2 as YSYEKL. CDR3 residues: CASSQVGTTFQGEQFF. In nucleotides, the CDR3 is TGCGCCAGCAGCCAAGTGGGGACAACCTTCCAGGGAGAGCAGTTCTTC.

With respect to this clone: Other DNA sequences from this sample encode an identical CDR3 as well. The chain has TRBV6-5 and TRBJ2-1; 7 nucleotides align to TRBD2. Losses at the gene ends were 6 bases for V and 1 base for J; bases not matched to a gene: 6. CDR3 size: 15 residues. CDR1 and CDR2 (germline): MNHEY, SVGAGI. The CDR3 loop is CASSFQGGSYNEQFF. In nucleotides, the CDR3 is TGTGCCAGCAGCTTCCAGGGAGGGTCCTACAATGAGCAGTTCTTC.

The chain combines TRBV6-5 with TRBJ2-3; D is perhaps TRBD1 or TRBD2 (6 bases each). The CDR3 contains 15 residues. Germline V gene data show CDR1 as MNHEY and CDR2 as SVGAGI. V lost 0 bases and J lost 5, with 12 bases in between. CDR3 sequence reads: CASSYSGGPKDTQYF. The CDR3 region has the DNA TGTGCCAGCAGTTACTCGGGGGGCCCTAAAGATACGCAGTATTTT.

V is TRBV30 and J is TRBJ1-1; D ambiguous. The CDR3 length is 15 residues. V was clipped by 0 bases and J by 6 bases, with 17 bases between them. Germline-derived CDR1 and CDR2 are GTSNPN and SVGIG (reference sequence). DNA for the CDR3: TGTGCCTGGAGTGTACGGCGGGGTGGATTTGCTGAAGCTTTCTTT. Residues: CAWSVRRGGFAEAFF.

V gene TRBV2 combines with J gene TRBJ2-7; 12 bases fit TRBD1. Looked up from germline, CDR1 is SNHLY and CDR2 is FYNNEI. Unmatched junction bases numbered 9, after V lost 5 bases and J lost 4 bases. This CDR3 contains 16 residues. The CDR3: CASSRSGTGGAYEQYF. CDR3 DNA sequence: TGTGCCAGCAGTAGATCCGGGACAGGGGGCGCATACGAGCAGTACTTC.

The rearrangement links TRBV30 to TRBJ1-4; tentative D call: TRBD1 (6 bases). The CDR3 contains 16 residues. V lost 2 bases to trimming and J lost 6 bases, with 19 bases between them. Germline V lookup: CDR1 GTSNPN, CDR2 SVGIG (reference sequence). CDR3 DNA sequence: TGTGCCTGGAGTCAAAAAGGGACATTTCCTTATGAAAAACTGTTTTTT. Protein product: CAWSQKGTFPYEKLFF.

About this clone itself: Other DNA sequences in this sample translate to the same CDR3. J is TRBJ2-5 and V is TRBV5-1; D remains ambiguous. The CDR3 loop spans 12 amino acids. The V and J ends lost 0 bases and 5 bases respectively, with 5 bases between them. Germline loops: CDR1 SGHRS, CDR2 YFSETQ. The CDR3 reads CASSLGKETQYF. CDR3 nucleotides: TGCGCCAGCAGCTTGGGAAAGGAGACCCAGTACTTC.

The CDR3 loop reads CASSIPGQGGYTF. The CDR3 DNA reads as TGTGCCAGCAGTATTCCCGGGCAAGGCGGCTACACCTTC. This chain links TRBV28 with TRBJ1-2, with D unresolved. The CDR3 contains 13 residues. V lost 5 bases and J 8 bases, leaving 15 bases between the germline ends. Germline loops: CDR1 MDHEN, CDR2 SYDVKM.

The chain joins TRBV29-1 to TRBJ1-2; D might be TRBD1 (5 bases). Trimming left V 0 bases short and J 4 bases short, with 9 bases between. This CDR3 comprises 13 residues. CDR1 is SQVTM and CDR2 is ANQGSEA in the germline V gene. The DNA of the CDR3 is TGCAGCGTTGAAGAAAACAGGAGCTATGGCTACACCTTC. Protein product: CSVEENRSYGYTF. The full variable domain, its missing parts supplied by reference TRBV29-1 and TRBJ1-2, is SAVISQKPSRDICQRGTSLTIQCQVDSQVTMMFWYRQQPGQSLTLIATANQGSEATYESGFVIDKFPISRPNLTFSTLTVSNMSPEDSSIYLCSVEENRSYGYTFGSGTRLTVV.

This sequence joins TRBV15 and TRBJ2-7; D is ambiguous. Germline V gene sequence: CDR1 LNHNV, CDR2 YYDKDF (reference sequence). Trimming took 0 bases from V and 5 from J, leaving 11 bases between them. The CDR3 consists of 14 residues. This CDR3 is CATSRDLGGNEQYF. The CDR3 DNA is TGTGCCACCAGCAGAGATCTGGGCGGAAACGAGCAGTACTTC.

The count of this clone is one. The chain employs TRBV13 and TRBJ2-1; 7 bases are a match to TRBD2. The junction had 6 bases not matched to a gene; V was cut back by 5 bases and J by 2 bases. This CDR3 is built from 15 residues. Germline CDR1 reads PRHDT; CDR2 reads FYEKMQ (reference sequence). CDR3 coding DNA: TGTGCCAGCAGCCGGGGGAGGGAGCCCTACAATGAGCAGTTCTTC. Its translation is CASSRGREPYNEQFF.

The chain employs TRBV6-5 and TRBJ2-1, with no clear D. Trimming pared 6 bases from V and 9 bases from J, leaving 15 bases between. Per germline, CDR1 MNHEY and CDR2 SVGAGI. The CDR3 sequence is 13 residues long. The CDR3 loop reads CASSLGSYGEQFF. In DNA form, the CDR3 reads TGTGCCAGCAGCCTTGGAAGTTATGGTGAGCAGTTCTTC.

CDR3 sequence (DNA): TGTGCCAGCAGTTCCGTAGCGGGGGGTGCACTAGCCAAAAACATTCAGTACTTC. Its translation is CASSSVAGGALAKNIQYF. The J gene is TRBJ2-4, the V gene TRBV27; 10 bases match TRBD2. The CDR3 totals 18 residues. CDR1 and CDR2 (germline): MNHEY, SMNVEV (reference sequence). The V segment lost 4 bases and the J segment 0 bases; nucleotides outside the gene matches: 9.

V and J are TRBV5-4 and TRBJ2-3, with no clear D. Trimming took off 0 bases at V and 2 bases at J, with 13 bases between the two ends. The CDR3 runs 16 residues. The germline V gene encodes CDR1 SGHNT and CDR2 YYREEE (reference sequence). DNA of the CDR3: TGTGCCAGCAGCTTGGGGAACAGCCTCCCCACAGATACGCAGTATTTT. The encoded protein is CASSLGNSLPTDTQYF.

The V gene is TRBV4-3, the J gene TRBJ2-3; maybe TRBD2 (5 bases). V shed 5 bases and J shed 0 bases, with 21 bases lying between them. This CDR3 has 18 residues. Germline assignment: CDR1 LGHNA and CDR2 YSLEER. In DNA, the CDR3 is TGCGCCAGCAGCGAAGGCCCTAACCCGGGGTTTAGCACAGATACGCAGTATTTT. Amino acid sequence: CASSEGPNPGFSTDTQYF.

The chain recombines TRBV6-6 with TRBJ2-6; no clear D. Trimming stripped 0 bases from V and 0 bases from J, with 6 bases between. The germline gives CDR1 MNHNY, CDR2 SVGAGI (reference sequence). The CDR3 contains 16 residues. The CDR3 coding sequence is TGTGCCAGCAGTTACTCTCCCGGCTCTGGGGCCAACGTCCTGACTTTC. Protein product: CASSYSPGSGANVLTF.

The gene calls are TRBV25-1 and TRBJ2-3; 7 bases line up with TRBD2. The trim removed 1 base at V and 4 bases at J, leaving 5 bases unmatched. The length of the CDR3 is 15 residues. The V gene's germline CDR1 is MGHDK and CDR2 SYGVNS. The CDR3 DNA reads TGTGCCAGCAGTGAATTTGGGGGAGGGGCAGATACGCAGTATTTT. Translating gives CASSEFGGGADTQYF.

V is TRBV14 and J is TRBJ1-4; D gene uncertain. Germline lookup yields CDR1 SGHDN and CDR2 FVKESK. The CDR3 covers 17 residues. V was trimmed by 0 bases and J by 7 bases, leaving 18 bases between them. The CDR3 region is CASSQEWARGRSEKLFF. CDR3 nucleotides: TGTGCCAGCAGCCAAGAGTGGGCGCGAGGGAGGAGTGAAAAACTGTTTTTT.

For this clone: This specimen includes other DNA sequences encoding the same CDR3. The gene calls are TRBV28 and TRBJ1-6, with D uncertain. V was clipped by 4 bases and J by 6 bases, with 1 base between them. Germline-derived CDR1 and CDR2 are MDHEN and SYDVKM. The CDR3 length is 11 residues. CDR3 protein: CASSSNSPLHF. The CDR3 DNA is TGTGCCAGCAGTTCTAATTCACCCCTCCACTTT.

This clone has a count of ten or more. The genes are TRBV2 and TRBJ2-7, with 11 bases identical to TRBD2. Germline CDR1 and CDR2: SNHLY and FYNNEI. This CDR3 spans 13 amino acids. Unmatched junction bases numbered 4, after V lost 9 bases and J lost 3 bases. CDR3 loop: CASGLAGNYEQYF. The CDR3 DNA is TGTGCCAGTGGACTAGCGGGCAACTACGAGCAGTACTTC. The full variable domain, completed using reference TRBV2 and TRBJ2-7, is EPEVTQTPSHQVTQMGQEVILRCVPISNHLYFYWYRQILGQKVEFLVSFYNNEISEKSEIFDDQFSVERPDGSNFTLKIRSTKLEDSAMYFCASGLAGNYEQYFGPGTRLTVT.

This clone has a single count. The sample holds other DNA sequences that translate to the same CDR3. J is TRBJ2-7 and V is TRBV6-5; 13 nucleotides agree with TRBD2. The CDR3 consists of 14 residues. V shed 6 bases and J 1 base; nucleotides not matched to a gene: 0. Germline lookup yields CDR1 MNHEY and CDR2 SVGAGI. The DNA for the CDR3 is TGTGCCAGCAGGGGACTAGCGGGATCCTACGAGCAGTACTTC. The encoded protein is CASRGLAGSYEQYF.

The chain employs TRBV18 and TRBJ2-2; D not resolved. The V and J ends lost 3 bases and 0 bases respectively, with 8 bases between them. In germline, CDR1 is KGHSH, CDR2 LQKENI. The CDR3 loop spans 15 amino acids. The CDR3 sequence: CASSPQPPNTGELFF. DNA of the CDR3: TGTGCCAGCTCACCGCAACCCCCGAACACCGGGGAGCTGTTTTTT.